This T cell receptor (beta chain) is from a study of CD8 T cells in Susac syndrome. Germline V CDR1 and CDR2: MNHEY, SVGEGT. V was clipped by 1 base and J by 3 bases, with 3 bases between them. The CDR3 covers 13 residues. Sequencing of TCR beta drew on CD8+ and CD4+ T cells from blood. With random hexamers, reverse transcription was performed on 0.5 to 1 ug of RNA. The TCR beta CDR3 was amplified by immunoSEQ multiplex PCR across 54 Vbeta, 13 Jbeta. From the immunoSEQ multiplex PCR reads, TCRdb called clonotypes with MiXCR, one entry per CDR3 protein. The data show 300,000 to 350,000 distinct CDR3 sequences, roughly 94% seen once.

This TCR was sampled from a human donor with multiple sclerosis. The rearrangement joins TRBV6-2 or TRBV6-3 to TRBJ2-2; no reliable D call. The sequencing sample was made of CD4+ T cells from PBMCs. CDR3 sequence reads: CASSYLDTGELFF. Written as DNA, the CDR3 is TGTGCCAGCAGTTACTTGGACACCGGGGAGCTGTTTTTT.